This T cell receptor (beta chain) originates from a study of beta chain features in type 1 diabetes. The authors reverse transcribed all of the isolated RNA, so sequencing captured expressed TCRB transcripts. Some 3.6 million reads was the average for naive, central memory and regulatory T cell samples. Method: immunoSEQ multiplex PCR; TCRdb's copy keeps in-frame clones and lacks some. Of some 220,000 clones listed, around 9.9% are singletons. Germline CDR1 is LNHDA and CDR2 is SQIVND (reference sequence). This CDR3 region has 15 residues. The V end lost 7 bases, the J end lost 2 bases, and 17 bases lay between the germline ends.

This sequence was found in a man aged 18 to 35 in good health. Sequenced sample: central memory CD4+ T cells from blood. The rearrangement joins TRBV19 to TRBJ1-1; tentative D call: TRBD1 (5 bases). The CDR3 nucleotides are TGTGCCAGTACCGACCGAGGGGCCGGTAACACTGAAGCTTTCTTT. It codes for CASTDRGAGNTEAFF.